This T cell receptor (beta chain) was profiled in a study of siplizumab effects on memory and regulatory T cells. Findings and limits, study-wide: Proliferating Tregs' suppressive function in siplizumab cultures went unconfirmed.

Assays examined 80,000 to 100,000 TCR templates per sample. TCRdb's copy holds only in-frame clones and misses some; the assay was immunoSEQ multiplex PCR. The repertoire consists of roughly 100,000 clones, with under 95% occurring once and the leading ten covering 0.32%. In the case of this clone: Its antigen is undetermined.

The junction had 8 bases not matched to a gene; V was cut back by 4 bases and J by 1 base. Germline V gene sequence: CDR1 LGHNA, CDR2 YNFKEQ. There are 16 residues in the CDR3. The chain links TRBV4-2 to TRBJ2-3, with TRBD2 matching 7 bases. Sequencing was carried out using CD4+ T cells sorted from blood. This clonotype originated in a human donor in good health. CDR3 in DNA: TGTGCCAGCAGCCCCTCGAGCGGGGCCGGCACAGATACGCAGTATTTT. It yields the protein CASSPSSGAGTDTQYF.